This is a list of T cell receptor beta chains from one sample in a study of blood T cells in healthy people across ages. TCRdb redid the calling of the 5' RACE reads with MiXCR, one entry per CDR3 protein. The sample holds around 500,000 distinct CDR3 sequences; roughly a quarter are singletons and the top ten take under 4.5%. The data were also submitted as part of a second study, on T cells of mothers and their children.

Sequencing was performed on blood. The receptors originated from a boy aged 2-9 years in good health. The CDR3 runs from the conserved cysteine through the conserved F or W. A D gene is named only where the DNA matches it firmly. Clone size is given for some rows only: seen once, a few or many times, or a class if the clone is expanded.

d_call	cdr3_length	clone_size	j_call	v_call	cdr3_aa	cdr3_nt
-	15	-	TRBJ1-3	TRBV7-3	CASSRQVSSGNTIYF	TGTGCCAGCAGCAGACAGGTCTCCTCTGGAAACACCATATATTTT
TRBD1	17	few	TRBJ2-7	TRBV5-1	CASSRHPDREWVYEQYF	TGCGCCAGCAGCCGTCATCCGGACAGGGAATGGGTCTACGAGCAGTACTTC
-	18	-	TRBJ2-2	TRBV7-9	CASSLARKGEANTGELFF	TGTGCCAGCAGCTTAGCTAGGAAGGGAGAGGCGAACACCGGGGAGCTGTTTTTT
-	12	-	TRBJ2-5	TRBV24-1	CATSDREETQYF	TGTGCCACCAGTGACAGGGAGGAGACCCAGTACTTC
-	15	-	TRBJ2-6	TRBV4-3	CASSQGVAGANVLTF	TGCGCCAGCAGCCAAGGAGTCGCTGGGGCCAACGTCCTGACTTTC
TRBD2	15	-	TRBJ2-1	TRBV5-5	CASSSGLAGGLEQFF	TGTGCCAGCAGCTCGGGACTAGCGGGGGGACTAGAGCAGTTCTTC
-	15	many	TRBJ1-1	TRBV2	CASRPLGHPPTEAFF	TGTGCCAGCAGGCCTTTGGGCCATCCACCCACTGAAGCTTTCTTT
TRBD1	15	few	TRBJ2-3	TRBV14	CASGQENRGPETQYF	TGTGCCAGCGGCCAAGAGAACAGGGGTCCCGAGACCCAGTACTTT
-	14	-	TRBJ1-1	TRBV6-1	CASRLWGGRTEAFF	TGTGCCAGCAGGTTATGGGGGGGCAGAACTGAAGCTTTCTTT
TRBD2	16	-	TRBJ2-5	TRBV3-1	CASSQEAGVGQETQYF	TGTGCCAGCAGCCAAGAGGCGGGGGTAGGGCAAGAGACCCAGTACTTC
-	15	-	TRBJ2-5	TRBV7-2	CAIAREARIEETQYF	TGTGCCATTGCAAGGGAGGCGCGAATCGAGGAGACCCAGTACTTC
-	12	-	TRBJ1-4	TRBV6-6	CASRLGDGKLFF	TGTGCCAGCAGACTGGGAGATGGGAAACTGTTTTTT
-	12	-	TRBJ1-4	TRBV12-3/TRBV12-4	CASSFWDEKLFF	TGTGCCAGCAGTTTTTGGGATGAAAAACTGTTTTTT
TRBD2	18	-	TRBJ2-5	TRBV20-1	CSAKSQGTSGIIQETQYF	TGCAGTGCTAAAAGCCAGGGGACTAGCGGAATAATCCAAGAGACCCAGTACTTC
-	13	-	TRBJ1-2	TRBV20-1	CSASRVSTYGYTF	TGCAGTGCGTCCCGCGTCTCGACCTATGGCTACACCTTC
-	12	few	TRBJ2-1	TRBV7-9	CASSLDPGVQFF	TGTGCCAGCAGCCTAGACCCGGGTGTGCAGTTCTTC